Ten or more counts support the clone carrying this TCR beta chain. What it recognizes is unknown. This entry is derived from a study of Graves' ophthalmopathy and Graves' hyperthyroidism. The study, taken as a whole, reports: Blood repertoires reportedly contained most expanded thyroid clonotypes above 0.001 frequency.

The study amplified TCR beta CDR3 regions using RNA transcripts. The workflow started with a first-round RT-PCR run with HTBI primers and then moved on to a second-round multiplex PCR. One entry per CDR3 protein, called by TCRdb with MiXCR from the multiplex PCR reads. The sample includes about 370,000 distinct CDR3 sequences, 18% seen only once; the top ten take roughly 1.6%. V was cut by 0 bases and J by 8 bases, with 6 bases left in between. The germline V gene has CDR1 SGHRS and CDR2 YFSETQ. This CDR3 spans 13 amino acids. Sequencing was done on a sample of peripheral blood. This clonotype originated in a woman aged 18-35 years with Graves' ophthalmopathy. The rearrangement links TRBV5-1 to TRBJ1-6; D remains unclear. CDR3 protein: CASSLGNDSPLHF. The DNA for the CDR3 is TGCGCCAGCAGCTTGGGAAACGATTCACCCCTCCACTTT. Full variable domain (remainder filled in from reference TRBV5-1 and TRBJ1-6): KAGVTQTPRYLIKTRGQQVTLSCSPISGHRSVSWYQQTPGQGLQFLFEYFSETQRNKGNFPGRFSGRQFSNSRSEMNVSTLELGDSALYLCASSLGNDSPLHFGNGTRLTVT.